This T cell receptor beta chain was profiled in a study of T cells in Graves' hyperthyroidism and ophthalmopathy. Under 3 months was the duration of disease in ophthalmopathy patients, who also had a Clinical Activity Score of at least 3 and a NOSPECS grade of at least 4. Investigators excluded patients with uncontrolled infection, other autoimmune disease, pregnancy or lactation. What was amplified from RNA transcripts were TCR beta CDR3 regions. Carried out on the TCR CDR3, a first-round RT-PCR used the HTBI primer set. TCRdb re-called the multiplex PCR reads through MiXCR, storing one row per CDR3 protein. The repertoire holds about 600,000 distinct CDR3 sequences, with about a sixth as singletons. The CDR3 spans 14 residues. Germline CDR1 is LGHDT and CDR2 is YNNKEL (reference sequence). V lost 3 bases, J lost 10 bases, and 5 bases stayed unmatched. Study outcomes and limitations: Most thyroid-expanded clonotypes above 0.001 were also found in blood. Ophthalmopathy, as predicted by the model, came a median about six months after the prediction.

There are a few counts of this clonotype. Its antigen is as yet unknown. The clonotype comes from a woman aged 40 to 49 with Graves' ophthalmopathy. Sequencing input: blood. J is TRBJ1-6 and V is TRBV3-1; 8 positions match TRBD1. The CDR3 spells CASSHSRGRSPLHF. The CDR3 nucleotides read TGTGCCAGCAGCCATAGCAGGGGGCGGTCACCCCTCCACTTT.